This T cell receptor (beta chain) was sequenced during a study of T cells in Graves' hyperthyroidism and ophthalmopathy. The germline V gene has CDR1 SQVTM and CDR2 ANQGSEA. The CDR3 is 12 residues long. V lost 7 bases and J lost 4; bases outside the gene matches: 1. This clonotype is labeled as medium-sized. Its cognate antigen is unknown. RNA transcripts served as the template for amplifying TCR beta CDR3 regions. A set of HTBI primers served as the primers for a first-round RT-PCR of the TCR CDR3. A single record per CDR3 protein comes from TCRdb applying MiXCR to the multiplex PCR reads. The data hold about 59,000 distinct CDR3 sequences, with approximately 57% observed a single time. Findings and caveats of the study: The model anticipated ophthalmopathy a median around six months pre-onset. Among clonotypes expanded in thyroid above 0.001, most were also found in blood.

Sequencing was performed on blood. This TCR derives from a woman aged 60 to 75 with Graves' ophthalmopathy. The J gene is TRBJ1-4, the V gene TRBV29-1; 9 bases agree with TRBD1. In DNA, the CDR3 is TGCAGCGCGACAGGGGGTAATGAAAAACTGTTTTTT. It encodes CSATGGNEKLFF. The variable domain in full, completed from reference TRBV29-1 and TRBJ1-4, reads SAVISQKPSRDICQRGTSLTIQCQVDSQVTMMFWYRQQPGQSLTLIATANQGSEATYESGFVIDKFPISRPNLTFSTLTVSNMSPEDSSIYLCSATGGNEKLFFGSGTQLSVL.